The 11 T cell receptor beta chains below were found in one sample sequenced in a study of response to subunit inactivated influenza vaccine. Each CDR3 protein is one row after TCRdb ran MiXCR on the RT-PCR reads. The data hold roughly 150,000 distinct CDR3 sequences, with around 9.9% observed a single time. The sequences come from non-naive T cells sorted from PBMCs, collected more than 35 days after vaccination. Receptors originate from a man over 45 who received an inactivated influenza vaccine.

The CDR3 loop is CASSHQRGITGLSSGTQYF. In DNA form, the CDR3 reads TGTGCCAGCAGCCATCAGAGGGGGATAACGGGACTTTCTTCTGGTACGCAGTATTTT. The rearrangement links TRBV14 to TRBJ2-3, with D perhaps given as TRBD1 or TRBD2 (6 bases each). V lost 3 bases and J 8 bases, leaving 30 bases between the germline ends. Germline CDR1 SGHDN, CDR2 FVKESK. The CDR3 has 19 amino acids.

This clonotype was seen many times. V usage is TRBV5-1 and J usage is TRBJ1-1, with a tentative D call TRBD1 (6 bases). The V and J ends lost 2 bases and 6 bases respectively, with 17 bases between them. This CDR3 comprises 15 residues. Germline V CDR1 and CDR2: SGHRS, YFSETQ. CDR3 nucleotide sequence: TGCGCCAGCAGCTTAAGTCTTGGGGCAGGGGCTGAAGCTTTCTTT. Translated, it gives CASSLSLGAGAEAFF. Variable domain in full (rest from reference TRBV5-1 and TRBJ1-1): KAGVTQTPRYLIKTRGQQVTLSCSPISGHRSVSWYQQTPGQGLQFLFEYFSETQRNKGNFPGRFSGRQFSNSRSEMNVSTLELGDSALYLCASSLSLGAGAEAFFGQGTRLTVV.

This chain uses TRBV27 with TRBJ2-1; the D gene is possibly TRBD2 (7 bases). Looked up from germline, CDR1 is MNHEY and CDR2 is SMNVEV (reference sequence). V lost 6 bases and J lost 3, with 15 bases in between. The CDR3 sequence is 15 residues long. The CDR3 sequence is CASRLEGGYYNEQFF. CDR3 in DNA: TGTGCCAGCAGATTGGAGGGGGGGTACTACAATGAGCAGTTCTTC.

The gene calls are TRBV6-2 or TRBV6-3 and TRBJ2-7; 10 bases line up with TRBD1. Germline lookup yields CDR1 MNHEY and CDR2 SVGEGT. The ends lost 7 bases at V and 2 bases at J; junction bases unmatched: 23. This CDR3 comprises 20 residues. DNA of the CDR3: TGTGCCAGCACCCCTCCGGTCCCAAACCGGGACAGGGGATGGGCCTACGAGCAGTACTTC. Translating gives CASTPPVPNRDRGWAYEQYF.

This clonotype was observed many times. The chain joins TRBV12-3 or TRBV12-4 to TRBJ2-1; 8 nucleotides match TRBD1. The ends lost 8 bases at V and 3 bases at J; junction bases unmatched: 3. This CDR3 is 13 amino acids long. DNA for the CDR3: TGTGCCAGCGCCGGACAGGGCTACAATGAGCAGTTCTTC. This gives the protein CASAGQGYNEQFF.

This clonotype was recorded at least ten times. This rearrangement joins TRBV13 to TRBJ2-7, with 7 positions matching TRBD2. Losses at the gene ends were 5 bases for V and 1 base for J; bases not matched to a gene: 8. This CDR3 contains 15 residues. Germline V gene data show CDR1 as PRHDT and CDR2 as FYEKMQ (reference sequence). The CDR3 DNA reads as TGTGCCAGCAGCCCCTCTTCCGGGGGGTCCTACGAGCAGTACTTC. Protein sequence: CASSPSSGGSYEQYF. The full variable domain, completed using reference TRBV13 and TRBJ2-7, is AAGVIQSPRHLIKEKRETATLKCYPIPRHDTVYWYQQGPGQDPQFLISFYEKMQSDKGSIPDRFSAQQFSDYHSELNMSSLELGDSALYFCASSPSSGGSYEQYFGPGTRLTVT.

This clonotype was found a few times. V gene TRBV20-1 combines with J gene TRBJ2-1; 7 nucleotides line up with TRBD1. The junction had 11 bases not matched to a gene; V was cut back by 3 bases and J by 9 bases. CDR1 is DFQATT, CDR2 SNEGSKA, per germline (reference sequence). This CDR3 has 14 residues. The CDR3 loop reads CSARRARWDSEQFF. The CDR3, as DNA: TGCAGTGCTAGGAGGGCGCGGTGGGACAGTGAGCAGTTCTTC.

This clonotype was picked up a small number of times. The V and J genes are TRBV10-3 and TRBJ2-5, with 9 positions matching TRBD2. Per germline, CDR1 ENHRY and CDR2 SYGVKD. This CDR3 has 17 residues. V dropped 4 bases and J dropped 5; count of bases not matched to a gene: 14. The CDR3 here is CAISAAPAGGLGETQYF. The CDR3 nucleotides read TGTGCCATCAGTGCCGCCCCAGCGGGGGGCCTTGGGGAGACCCAGTACTTC.

This clonotype showed up just a few times. This chain connects TRBV6-5 to TRBJ2-3; D uncertain. Germline V gene data show CDR1 as MNHEY and CDR2 as SVGAGI. V was pared by 0 bases and J by 6 bases, with 13 bases between. The CDR3 extends over 15 amino acids. The chain's CDR3 is CASSYSPKTADTQYF. DNA for the CDR3: TGTGCCAGCAGTTACTCCCCAAAGACTGCGGATACGCAGTATTTT.

This clonotype was seen a handful of times. The chain combines TRBV2 with TRBJ1-5, with 7 bases matching TRBD1. Trimming removed 6 bases from V and 0 bases from J; junction bases left unmatched: 5. CDR1 SNHLY and CDR2 FYNNEI come from the germline V gene. The CDR3 totals 15 residues. CDR3 amino acids: CASRGTELSNQPQHF. CDR3 bases: TGTGCCAGCAGAGGGACAGAACTTAGCAATCAGCCCCAGCATTTT.

This clonotype was picked up a small number of times. The chain employs TRBV5-1 and TRBJ2-1, with 8 bases matching TRBD1. The CDR3 has 15 amino acids. V shed 2 bases, J shed 8 bases, and the junction held 9 bases outside the gene matches. Germline CDR1 is SGHRS and CDR2 is YFSETQ. The CDR3 DNA reads TGCGCCAGCAGCTTTAACAAACCAGGGGGCGATGAGCAGTTCTTC. It yields the protein CASSFNKPGGDEQFF.